The text below deals with one TCR beta chain. In its sample, this clonotype was seen many times. The antigen it recognizes is unknown. No base quality values were provided; no much bigger clone lies one nucleotide off. This sample stems from a study of T-cell reconstitution after alpha-beta-depleted transplantation in children (dated by TCRdb to the mid-2010s). The study in broad terms: Using TCR repertoire profiling, the study followed T-cell immune reconstitution in a quantitative way in children after TCRalphabeta/CD19-depleted allogeneic hematopoietic cell transplantation.

The library came from PCR. Sequencing used an Illumina HiSeq 2500. TCR libraries were prepared with molecular barcoding, using unique molecular identifiers to normalize TCRbeta repertoire quantification. The raw public data were reprocessed by TCRdb itself: fastp quality trimming at Q25, MiXCR clonotype calling, in-frame beta chains only. Merged by CDR3 protein, the rows form single entries marked with the most common genes and DNA. Here the sample has about 420,000 distinct CDR3 sequences; roughly 11% occur a single time. Approximately 5% of the sample goes to the ten largest clones. The CDR3 runs 13 residues from the cysteine to the phenylalanine. The entry retains the CDR3 DNA only, 39 bases that are in frame from base 1. The germline V gene supplies CDR1 SGHTA and CDR2 FQGNSA. Relative to germline, V is 3 bases shorter and J is 8 bases shorter, with 10 bases between their ends.

The specimen comprised PBMCs from the stem cell graft donor, sampled from the stem cell graft. The sequence joins TRBV7-2 to TRBJ1-4, with a weak D call of TRBD1 (5 bases match). This TCR was recovered from a human donor who donated a stem cell graft to a child with acute myeloid leukemia. The nucleotide sequence is given as TGTGCCAGCAGCTTGAGGGGAGCCGAAAAACTGTTTTTT. It is translated as CASSLRGAEKLFF.